The present T cell receptor (beta chain) was sequenced within a study of blood T cell repertoires in COVID-19. The table came from immunoSEQ multiplex PCR; TCRdb's copy has only in-frame clones and leaves some out. Of around 200,000 clones detected, around 79% appear once; the ten largest clones hold nearly 6%. The CDR3 consists of 17 residues. Unmatched junction bases numbered 10, after V lost 0 bases and J lost 10 bases. Germline values: CDR1 LGHNA, CDR2 YNFKEQ. The chain uses TRBV4-2 and TRBJ1-6; 9 bases agree with TRBD1. What was sequenced was peripheral blood. The TCR was taken from a woman between 35 and 50 years old with COVID-19, enrolled during active disease. The CDR3 sequence: CASSQDIETGGSSPLHF. The CDR3 DNA follows: TGTGCCAGCAGCCAAGATATTGAGACAGGGGGTAGCTCACCCCTCCACTTT.